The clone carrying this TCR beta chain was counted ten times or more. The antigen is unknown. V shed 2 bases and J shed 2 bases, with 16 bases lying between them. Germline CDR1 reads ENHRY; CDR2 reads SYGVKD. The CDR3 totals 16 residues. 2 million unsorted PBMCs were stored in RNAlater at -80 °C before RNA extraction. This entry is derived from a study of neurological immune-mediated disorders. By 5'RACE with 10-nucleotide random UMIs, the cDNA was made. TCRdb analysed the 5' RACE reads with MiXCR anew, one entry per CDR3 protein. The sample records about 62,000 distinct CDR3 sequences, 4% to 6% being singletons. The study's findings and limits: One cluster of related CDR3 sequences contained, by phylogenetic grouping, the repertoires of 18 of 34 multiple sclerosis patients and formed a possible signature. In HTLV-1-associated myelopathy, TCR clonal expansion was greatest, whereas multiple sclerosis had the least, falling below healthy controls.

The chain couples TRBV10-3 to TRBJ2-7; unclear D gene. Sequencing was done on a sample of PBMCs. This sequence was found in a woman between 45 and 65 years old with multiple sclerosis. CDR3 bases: TGTGCCATCAGTGAGCCGAAGGGATTATCTACCTACGAGCAGTACTTC. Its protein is CAISEPKGLSTYEQYF.